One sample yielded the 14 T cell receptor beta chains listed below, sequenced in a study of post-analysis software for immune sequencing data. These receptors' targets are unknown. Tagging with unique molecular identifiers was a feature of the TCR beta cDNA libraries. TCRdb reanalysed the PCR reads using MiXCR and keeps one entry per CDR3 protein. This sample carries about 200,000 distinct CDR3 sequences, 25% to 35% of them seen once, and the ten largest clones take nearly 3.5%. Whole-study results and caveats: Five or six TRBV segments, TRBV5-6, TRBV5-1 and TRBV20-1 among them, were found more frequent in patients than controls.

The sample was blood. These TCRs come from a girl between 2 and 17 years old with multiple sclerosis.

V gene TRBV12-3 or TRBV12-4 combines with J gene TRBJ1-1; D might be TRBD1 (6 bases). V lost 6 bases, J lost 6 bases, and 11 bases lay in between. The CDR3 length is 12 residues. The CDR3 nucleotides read TGTGCCAGCAGGCACGAGGGGGCTGAAGCTTTCTTT. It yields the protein CASRHEGAEAFF.

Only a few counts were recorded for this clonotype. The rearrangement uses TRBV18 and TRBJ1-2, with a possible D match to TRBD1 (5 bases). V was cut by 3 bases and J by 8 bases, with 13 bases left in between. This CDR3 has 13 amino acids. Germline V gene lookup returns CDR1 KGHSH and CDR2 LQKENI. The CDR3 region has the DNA TGTGCCAGCTCACCGGGACGGTCGGAGGGCTACACCTTC. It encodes CASSPGRSEGYTF.

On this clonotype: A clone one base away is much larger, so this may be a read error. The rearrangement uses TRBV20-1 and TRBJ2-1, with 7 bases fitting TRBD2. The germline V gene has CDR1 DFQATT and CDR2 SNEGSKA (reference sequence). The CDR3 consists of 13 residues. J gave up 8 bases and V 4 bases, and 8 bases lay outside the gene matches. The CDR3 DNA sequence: TGCAGTGCTATAGGACGGGGGAGGGATGAGCAGTTCTTC. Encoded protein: CSAIGRGRDEQFF.

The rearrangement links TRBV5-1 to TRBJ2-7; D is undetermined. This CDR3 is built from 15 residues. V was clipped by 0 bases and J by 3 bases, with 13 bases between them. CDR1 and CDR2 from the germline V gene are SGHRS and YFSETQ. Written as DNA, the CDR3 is TGCGCCAGCAGCTTGGCCAATTGGCCGGACTACGAGCAGTACTTC. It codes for CASSLANWPDYEQYF.

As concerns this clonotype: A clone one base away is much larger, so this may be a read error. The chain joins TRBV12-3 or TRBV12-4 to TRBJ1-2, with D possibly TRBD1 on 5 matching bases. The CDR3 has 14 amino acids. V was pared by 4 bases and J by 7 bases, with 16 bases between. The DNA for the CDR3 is TGTGCCAGCAGTTCCGGGGTGCCAGGGAGTGGCTACACCTTC. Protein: CASSSGVPGSGYTF.

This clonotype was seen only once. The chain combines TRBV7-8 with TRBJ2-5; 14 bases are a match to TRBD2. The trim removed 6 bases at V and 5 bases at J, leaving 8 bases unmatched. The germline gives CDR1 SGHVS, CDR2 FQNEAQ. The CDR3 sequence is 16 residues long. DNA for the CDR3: TGTGCCAGCAGGCTTTCGACTAGCGGGAGGGGTGAGACCCAGTACTTC. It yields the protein CASRLSTSGRGETQYF.

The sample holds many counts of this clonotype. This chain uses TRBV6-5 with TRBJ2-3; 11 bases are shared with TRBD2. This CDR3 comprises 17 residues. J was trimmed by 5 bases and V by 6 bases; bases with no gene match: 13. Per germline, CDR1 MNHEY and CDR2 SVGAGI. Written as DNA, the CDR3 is TGTGCCAGCAGCACCCTTATTAGACTAGCGGGAAAAGATACGCAGTATTTT. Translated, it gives CASSTLIRLAGKDTQYF.

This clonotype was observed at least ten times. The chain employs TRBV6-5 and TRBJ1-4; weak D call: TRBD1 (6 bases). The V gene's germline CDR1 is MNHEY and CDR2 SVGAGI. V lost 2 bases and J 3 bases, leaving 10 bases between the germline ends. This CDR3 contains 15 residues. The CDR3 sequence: CASSYEQGANEKLFF. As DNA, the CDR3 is TGTGCCAGCAGTTACGAACAGGGCGCTAATGAAAAACTGTTTTTT.

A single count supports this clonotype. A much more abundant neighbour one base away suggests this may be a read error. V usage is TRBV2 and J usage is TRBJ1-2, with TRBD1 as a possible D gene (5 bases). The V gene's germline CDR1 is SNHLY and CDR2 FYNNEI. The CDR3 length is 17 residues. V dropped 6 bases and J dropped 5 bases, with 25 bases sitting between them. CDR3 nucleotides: TGTGCCAGCAGCGTTCGGGGAAGGCGGGACGCGGGGTATGGCTACACCTTC. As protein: CASSVRGRRDAGYGYTF.

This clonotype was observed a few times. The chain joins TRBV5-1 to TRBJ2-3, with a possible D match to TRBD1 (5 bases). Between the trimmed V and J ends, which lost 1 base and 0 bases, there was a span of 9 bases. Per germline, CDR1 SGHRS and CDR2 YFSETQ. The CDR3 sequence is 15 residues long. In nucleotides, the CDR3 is TGCGCCAGCAGCTTGCCAGGACATAGCACAGATACGCAGTATTTT. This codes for CASSLPGHSTDTQYF.

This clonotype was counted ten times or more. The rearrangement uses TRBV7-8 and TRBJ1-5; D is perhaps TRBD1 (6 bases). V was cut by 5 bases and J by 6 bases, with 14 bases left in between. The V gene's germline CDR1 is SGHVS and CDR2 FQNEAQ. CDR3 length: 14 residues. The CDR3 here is CASSPDRPLQPQHF. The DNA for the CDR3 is TGTGCCAGCAGCCCAGACAGGCCTCTTCAGCCCCAGCATTTT.

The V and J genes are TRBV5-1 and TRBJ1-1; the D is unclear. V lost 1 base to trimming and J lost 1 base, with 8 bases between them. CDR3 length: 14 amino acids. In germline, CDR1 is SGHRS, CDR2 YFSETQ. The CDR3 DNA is TGCGCCAGCAGCTTGCCGGAGCCGAACACTGAAGCTTTCTTT. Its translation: CASSLPEPNTEAFF. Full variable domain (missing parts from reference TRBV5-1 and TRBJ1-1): KAGVTQTPRYLIKTRGQQVTLSCSPISGHRSVSWYQQTPGQGLQFLFEYFSETQRNKGNFPGRFSGRQFSNSRSEMNVSTLELGDSALYLCASSLPEPNTEAFFGQGTRLTVV.

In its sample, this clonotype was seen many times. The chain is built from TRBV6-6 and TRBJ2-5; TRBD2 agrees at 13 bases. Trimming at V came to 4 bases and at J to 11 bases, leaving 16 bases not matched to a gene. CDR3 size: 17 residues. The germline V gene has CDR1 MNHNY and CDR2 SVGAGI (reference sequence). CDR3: CASSWESSGTSGIQQYF. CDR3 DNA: TGTGCCAGCAGTTGGGAATCCTCCGGGACTAGCGGGATTCAGCAGTACTTC.

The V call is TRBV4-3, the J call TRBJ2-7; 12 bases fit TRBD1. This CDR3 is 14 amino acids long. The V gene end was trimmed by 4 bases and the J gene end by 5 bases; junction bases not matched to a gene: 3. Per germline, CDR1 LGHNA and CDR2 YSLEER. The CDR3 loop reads CASSPGTGGNEQYF. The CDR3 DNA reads TGCGCCAGCAGCCCCGGGACAGGGGGCAACGAGCAGTACTTC.